This T cell receptor (beta chain) was captured in a study of control samples from healthy donors and cancer patients. Only in-frame clones appear in the TCRdb table, and some are missing; sequencing was by immunoSEQ multiplex PCR. The sample lists around 80,000 clones, roughly 84% occurring once. CDR1 is SGHAT, CDR2 FQNNGV, per germline. Trimming took 1 base from V and 3 from J, leaving 9 bases between them. The CDR3 totals 14 residues. The material sequenced was blood. V is TRBV11-2 and J is TRBJ1-2; D might be TRBD1 (5 bases). The TCR was taken from a woman between 45 and 60 years old in good health. In nucleotides, the CDR3 is TGTGCCAGCAGCTTAGGAGTAGGGGACTATGGCTACACCTTC. Protein sequence: CASSLGVGDYGYTF.